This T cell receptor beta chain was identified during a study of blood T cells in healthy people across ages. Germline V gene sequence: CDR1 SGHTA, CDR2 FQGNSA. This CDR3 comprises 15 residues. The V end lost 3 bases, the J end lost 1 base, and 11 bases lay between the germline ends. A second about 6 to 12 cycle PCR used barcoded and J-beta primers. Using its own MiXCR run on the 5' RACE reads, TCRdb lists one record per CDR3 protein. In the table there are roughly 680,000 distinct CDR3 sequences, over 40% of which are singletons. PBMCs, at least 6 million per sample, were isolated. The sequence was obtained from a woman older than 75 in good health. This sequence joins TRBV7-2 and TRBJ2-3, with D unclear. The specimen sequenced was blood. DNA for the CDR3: TGTGCCAGCAGCTTTGACGGGTGGGGCACAGATACGCAGTATTTT. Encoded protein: CASSFDGWGTDTQYF.